A selection of T cell receptor beta chains follows, all from one sample in a study of shared clonotypes between healthy human individuals. The assay was immunoSEQ multiplex PCR, and TCRdb's table has in-frame clones only and misses some. Here the sample spans roughly 2.5 million clones, roughly 92% being singletons. Input material: naive CD4+ T cells sorted from blood. The receptors here all came from a man in his late teens or twenties in good health. The CDR3 runs from the conserved cysteine through the conserved F or W. The D gene is left open where the match is weak. Some rows have no size entry. The others give once, few or many, or a class for an expanded clone.

CDR3 | DNA | D | J | size | length | V
CASSFPGRAQETQYF | TGTGCCAGCAGCTTCCCGGGACGAGCACAAGAGACCCAGTACTTC | . | TRBJ2-5 | . | 15 | TRBV5-4
CSVEVGTQYF | TGCAGCGTTGAAGTAGGTACGCAGTATTTT | . | TRBJ2-3 | . | 10 | TRBV29-1
CATQGGAREQYF | TGTGCCACCCAGGGGGGGGCGAGGGAGCAGTACTTC | . | TRBJ2-7 | . | 12 | TRBV28
CASGSDIIRGTEAFF | TGTGCTAGTGGTTCGGACATAATACGGGGCACTGAAGCTTTCTTT | . | TRBJ1-1 | . | 15 | TRBV12-5
CASSESPGANTEAFF | TGTGCCAGCAGTGAATCACCCGGAGCGAACACTGAAGCTTTCTTT | . | TRBJ1-1 | . | 15 | TRBV6-4
CASSPLTESPYEQYF | TGTGCCAGCAGCCCGTTGACGGAGTCTCCCTACGAGCAGTACTTC | . | TRBJ2-7 | . | 15 | TRBV7-9
CATSRGGTNEKLFF | TGTGCCACCAGCAGAGGAGGGACTAATGAAAAACTGTTTTTT | . | TRBJ1-4 | . | 14 | TRBV15
CASSLSASSYEQYF | TGTGCCAGCAGTTTATCGGCATCCTCCTACGAGCAGTACTTC | . | TRBJ2-7 | once | 14 | TRBV27
CASSPDSGKGYF | TGCGCCAGCAGCCCGGACAGTGGAAAGGGGTACTTC | . | TRBJ2-7 | . | 12 | TRBV5-1
CASSLDREGHNEQFF | TGTGCCAGCAGCTTGGATCGGGAGGGCCACAATGAGCAGTTCTTC | TRBD2 | TRBJ2-1 | . | 15 | TRBV7-2
CASSVHSGTGGYGYTF | TGTGCCAGCAGCGTCCACTCCGGGACAGGGGGCTATGGCTACACCTTC | TRBD1 | TRBJ1-2 | . | 16 | TRBV9
CASSRSTSTPGELFF | TGCGCCAGCAGCCGGTCGACTAGCACCCCCGGGGAGCTGTTTTTT | TRBD2 | TRBJ2-2 | . | 15 | TRBV4-1
CASSQLAGVTGELFF | TGTGCCAGCAGCCAATTAGCGGGAGTCACCGGGGAGCTGTTTTTT | TRBD2 | TRBJ2-2 | . | 15 | TRBV6-5
CASSIEGLGGRKNSPLHF | TGTGCCAGTAGTATAGAAGGCCTTGGGGGGAGGAAAAATTCACCCCTCCACTTT | . | TRBJ1-6 | . | 18 | TRBV19
CASSLAAGNGYTF | TGTGCCAGCAGCTTAGCAGCAGGGAACGGCTACACCTTC | . | TRBJ1-2 | few | 13 | TRBV7-9
CASSQVLSTDTQYF | TGCGCCAGCAGCCAAGTGCTCAGCACAGATACGCAGTATTTT | . | TRBJ2-3 | . | 14 | TRBV4-1
CASSLAGDPYGYTF | TGCGCCAGCAGCTTGGCGGGAGACCCTTATGGCTACACCTTC | . | TRBJ1-2 | . | 14 | TRBV5-1
CASSEAGQGSNYGYTF | TGTGCCAGCAGTGAAGCGGGACAGGGATCTAACTATGGCTACACCTTC | TRBD1 | TRBJ1-2 | once | 16 | TRBV6-1
CASPEGLYYFSYEQYF | TGCGCCAGCCCGGAGGGTCTATACTATTTCTCCTACGAGCAGTACTTC | . | TRBJ2-7 | . | 16 | TRBV4-1
CASSVTVSQETQYF | TGTGCCAGCAGTGTAACAGTGAGCCAAGAGACCCAGTACTTC | . | TRBJ2-5 | . | 14 | TRBV25-1
CASSPQGGGNEQFF | TGCGCCAGCAGCCCCCAGGGGGGAGGTAATGAGCAGTTCTTC | . | TRBJ2-1 | . | 14 | TRBV5-1
CASSTRQGNTIYF | TGTGCCAGCAGCACCCGGCAGGGAAACACCATATATTTT | . | TRBJ1-3 | . | 13 | TRBV7-3
CASSQQGYGYTF | TGTGCCAGCAGTCAGCAGGGCTATGGCTACACCTTC | . | TRBJ1-2 | . | 12 | TRBV28
CASSSSKLAGGNEQFF | TGTGCCAGCAGCTCCTCGAAACTAGCGGGAGGCAATGAGCAGTTCTTC | TRBD2 | TRBJ2-1 | . | 16 | TRBV11-3
CASSLEGTSGNEQFF | TGTGCCAGCAGCTTAGAGGGGACTAGCGGGAATGAGCAGTTCTTC | TRBD2 | TRBJ2-1 | . | 15 | TRBV11-2
CASLNHRGQGTEAFF | TGTGCCAGCTTAAACCACAGGGGGCAGGGCACTGAAGCTTTCTTT | TRBD1 | TRBJ1-1 | . | 15 | TRBV18
CASSLALGPPEAFF | TGCGCCAGCAGCTTGGCCCTAGGGCCCCCGGAAGCTTTCTTT | . | TRBJ1-1 | . | 14 | TRBV5-1
CAWGGQGNTIYF | TGTGCCTGGGGGGGTCAAGGAAACACCATATATTTT | . | TRBJ1-3 | . | 12 | TRBV30
CASSSWYYEQFF | TGTGCCAGCAGCTCCTGGTACTATGAGCAGTTCTTC | . | TRBJ2-1 | . | 12 | TRBV7-2
CASSPQARTTYEQYF | TGTGCCAGCTCACCACAGGCCAGAACTACCTACGAGCAGTACTTC | . | TRBJ2-7 | . | 15 | TRBV18
CASSTGTSSNEQFF | TGTGCCAGCAGCACGGGGACTAGTAGCAATGAGCAGTTCTTC | TRBD2 | TRBJ2-1 | . | 14 | TRBV11-3
CASSGRGLLTEAFF | TGTGCCAGCAGTGGGAGGGGGCTACTCACTGAAGCTTTCTTT | TRBD1 | TRBJ1-1 | few | 14 | TRBV25-1
CAISPAGKTEAFF | TGTGCCATCAGTCCGGCAGGGAAAACTGAAGCTTTCTTT | . | TRBJ1-1 | once | 13 | TRBV10-3
CASSHQVGSTEAFF | TGTGCCAGCAGCCACCAGGTAGGGAGCACTGAAGCTTTCTTT | . | TRBJ1-1 | . | 14 | TRBV14
CASSGTSGGVQYF | TGTGCCAGTAGCGGGACTAGCGGGGGTGTGCAGTACTTC | TRBD2 | TRBJ2-5 | once | 13 | TRBV19
CASSWTDGLSSYEQYF | TGTGCCAGCAGCTGGACTGACGGGCTTAGCTCCTACGAGCAGTACTTC | . | TRBJ2-7 | . | 16 | TRBV7-8
CASSPMRETQYF | TGTGCCAGCAGCCCTATGCGGGAGACCCAGTACTTC | . | TRBJ2-5 | . | 12 | TRBV7-8
CAWSDRTSGANTGELFF | TGTGCCTGGAGTGACCGGACTAGCGGGGCCAACACCGGGGAGCTGTTTTTT | TRBD2 | TRBJ2-2 | . | 17 | TRBV30
CASSHRGEQPQHF | TGTGCCAGCAGTCACAGGGGAGAGCAGCCCCAGCATTTT | TRBD1 | TRBJ1-5 | . | 13 | TRBV6-6